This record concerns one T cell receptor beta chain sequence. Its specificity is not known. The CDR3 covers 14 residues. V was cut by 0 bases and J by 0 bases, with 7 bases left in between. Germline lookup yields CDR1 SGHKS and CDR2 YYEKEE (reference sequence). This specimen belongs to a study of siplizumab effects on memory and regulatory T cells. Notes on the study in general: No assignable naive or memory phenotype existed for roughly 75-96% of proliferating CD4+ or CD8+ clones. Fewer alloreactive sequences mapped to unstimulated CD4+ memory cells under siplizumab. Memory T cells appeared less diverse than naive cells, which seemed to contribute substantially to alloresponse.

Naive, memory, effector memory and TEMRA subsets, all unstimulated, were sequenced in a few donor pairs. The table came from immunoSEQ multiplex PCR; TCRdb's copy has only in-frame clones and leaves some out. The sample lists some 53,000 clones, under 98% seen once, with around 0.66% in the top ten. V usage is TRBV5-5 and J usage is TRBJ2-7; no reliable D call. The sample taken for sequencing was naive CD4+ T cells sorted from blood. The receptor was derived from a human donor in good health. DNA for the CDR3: TGTGCCAGCAGCTTGGCGGTCCACTCCTACGAGCAGTACTTC. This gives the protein CASSLAVHSYEQYF.